These 13 T cell receptor beta chains were sequenced from one sample in a study of T cells in Graves' hyperthyroidism and ophthalmopathy. Researchers took RNA transcripts and amplified the TCR beta CDR3 regions from them. TCR CDR3 underwent first-round RT-PCR with the HTBI primer set. TCRdb reprocessed the multiplex PCR reads via MiXCR and lists one record per CDR3 protein. The sample has about 270,000 distinct CDR3 sequences, 22% seen once; the top ten hold under 65%. The sequenced material came from blood. The source is a man aged 25 to 40 with Graves' ophthalmopathy.

The V call is TRBV19, the J call TRBJ1-5; D ambiguous. The V gene lost 3 bases and the J gene lost 8 bases, with 11 bases spanning the gap. This CDR3 has 13 residues. Germline CDR1 LNHDA, CDR2 SQIVND (reference sequence). CDR3 protein: CASSIGWGEPQHF. CDR3 DNA sequence: TGTGCCAGTAGTATCGGCTGGGGAGAGCCCCAGCATTTT.

This clonotype was picked up many times. V usage is TRBV7-8 and J usage is TRBJ2-7; D remains ambiguous. The germline gives CDR1 SGHVS, CDR2 FQNEAQ. Trimming took off 2 bases at V and 1 base at J, with 6 bases between the two ends. CDR3 length: 13 residues. The CDR3 DNA reads as TGTGCCAGCAGCTTAAGCGTGTCCTACGAGCAGTACTTC. Amino acids: CASSLSVSYEQYF. Filled out from reference TRBV7-8 and TRBJ2-7, the complete variable domain reads GAGVSQSPRYKVAKRGQDVALRCDPISGHVSLFWYQQALGQGPEFLTYFQNEAQLDKSGLPSDRFFAERPEGSVSTLKIQRTQQEDSAVYLCASSLSVSYEQYFGPGTRLTVT.

This clonotype was counted once. The rearrangement uses TRBV28 and TRBJ2-2; D is uncertain. This CDR3 has 15 amino acids. Germline V CDR1 and CDR2: MDHEN, SYDVKM. V lost 5 bases, J lost 6 bases, and 16 bases lay in between. As DNA, the CDR3 is TGTGCCAGCAGTATACCGAGCAGCTGGTCCGGGGAGCTGTTTTTT. This sequence encodes CASSIPSSWSGELFF.

J is TRBJ2-7 and V is TRBV29-1; 7 bases are a match to TRBD2. Germline trimming cut 4 bases from V and 3 bases from J; bases unmatched to any gene: 9. This CDR3 comprises 14 residues. Germline lookup yields CDR1 SQVTM and CDR2 ANQGSEA. The CDR3 DNA sequence: TGCAGCGTTGTGTTTATGATAGCGGGCTACGAGCAGTACTTC. Its translation is CSVVFMIAGYEQYF.

A few counts support this clonotype. The rearrangement links TRBV10-1 to TRBJ2-7; D is ambiguous. Trimming took off 2 bases at V and 3 bases at J, with 8 bases between the two ends. Germline CDR1 WNHNN, CDR2 SYGVQD (reference sequence). The length of the CDR3 is 13 residues. The CDR3 reads CASSEGGFYEQYF. CDR3 DNA: TGCGCCAGCAGTGAGGGTGGGTTCTACGAGCAGTACTTC.

This clonotype came up many times. The chain carries TRBV3-1 and TRBJ1-5; D is undetermined. Germline V gene sequence: CDR1 LGHDT, CDR2 YNNKEL (reference sequence). This CDR3 region has 13 residues. The V and J ends lost 0 bases and 9 bases respectively, with 9 bases between them. The CDR3 coding sequence is TGTGCCAGCAGCCAAGATCCACGTACGCCCCAGCATTTT. Translated: CASSQDPRTPQHF.

This clonotype showed up just a few times. The V and J genes are TRBV11-2 and TRBJ2-2, with D possibly TRBD2 on 6 matching bases. V was trimmed by 4 bases and J by 5 bases, leaving 17 bases between them. CDR1 is SGHAT and CDR2 is FQNNGV in the germline V gene. CDR3 length: 16 amino acids. CDR3 region: CASSSPGGRWTGELFF. CDR3 nucleotide sequence: TGTGCCAGCAGCTCCCCTGGAGGGAGGTGGACCGGGGAGCTGTTTTTT.

This clonotype was seen ten or more times. The V call is TRBV5-1, the J call TRBJ2-1; 11 bases map to TRBD2. CDR3 length: 14 residues. Germline assignment: CDR1 SGHRS and CDR2 YFSETQ. V trimming: 9 bases; J trimming: 7 bases; junction bases outside the gene matches: 9. This CDR3 is CATQRLAGRNEQFF. The CDR3 DNA is TGCGCCACCCAGAGACTAGCGGGAAGAAATGAGCAGTTCTTC. Full variable domain (rest looked up from reference TRBV5-1 and TRBJ2-1): KAGVTQTPRYLIKTRGQQVTLSCSPISGHRSVSWYQQTPGQGLQFLFEYFSETQRNKGNFPGRFSGRQFSNSRSEMNVSTLELGDSALYLCATQRLAGRNEQFFGPGTRLTVL.

This clonotype was counted a few times. V is TRBV5-1 and J is TRBJ1-5, with 7 bases matching TRBD1. The CDR3 totals 16 residues. J was trimmed by 2 bases and V by 4 bases; bases with no gene match: 9. Germline CDR1 SGHRS, CDR2 YFSETQ. CDR3 region: CASSPEPGGGNQPQHF. The CDR3 DNA reads as TGCGCCAGCAGCCCGGAACCAGGGGGTGGCAATCAGCCCCAGCATTTT.

The chain combines TRBV29-1 with TRBJ2-7, with a possible D match to TRBD1 (5 bases). CDR1 is SQVTM, CDR2 ANQGSEA, per germline. V shed 0 bases and J shed 2 bases, with 8 bases lying between them. The CDR3 runs 13 residues. For the CDR3, the DNA is TGCAGCGTTGAAGATGACAGCCCCTACGAGCAGTACTTC. Its protein is CSVEDDSPYEQYF.

The rearrangement joins TRBV19 to TRBJ1-2; 8 nucleotides align to TRBD1. CDR3 length: 15 amino acids. CDR1 and CDR2 from the germline V gene are LNHDA and SQIVND (reference sequence). J was trimmed by 4 bases and V by 2 bases; bases with no gene match: 6. CDR3 amino acids: CASSINSGGSYGYTF. CDR3 sequence (DNA): TGTGCCAGTAGTATAAACTCAGGGGGCAGCTATGGCTACACCTTC.

Concerning this clonotype: This may come from a read error, since a much larger clone is one base off. This chain connects TRBV28 to TRBJ2-3, with 8 bases that match TRBD1. CDR1 is MDHEN, CDR2 SYDVKM, per germline. The CDR3 is made up of 15 amino acids. This chain's CDR3 is CASSWTGRSTDAQYF. DNA for the CDR3: TGTGCCAGCAGTTGGACAGGGCGTAGCACAGATGCGCAGTATTTT.

Worth noting for this clonotype: At one end, the junction sequence differs from germline, possibly due to a read error. The chain combines TRBV9 with TRBJ2-1; TRBD1 or TRBD2 may be the D gene (5 bases each). From germline, CDR1 is SGDLS and CDR2 YYNGEE. The CDR3 length is 16 residues. The CDR3 coding sequence is TGCGCCAGCAGGCGAGAGTTGGGGGTCGGGGACAATGAGCAGTTCTTC. Translated: CASRRELGVGDNEQFF.